The entry below describes one TCR beta chain. The antigen remains undetermined. This specimen comes from a study of cytomegalovirus exposure and HLA in healthy donors. The germline V gene encodes CDR1 MNHEY and CDR2 SMNVEV (reference sequence). Trimming took 1 base from V and 11 from J; bases not matched to a gene: 4. The CDR3 has 12 amino acids. Study-wide results and limits: Overall, 164 TCR beta chains were annotated as cytomegalovirus-associated.

Method: immunoSEQ multiplex PCR; TCRdb's copy keeps in-frame clones and lacks some. The table has about 170,000 clones, about 95% seen once. The sample consisted of PBMCs. The sequence was collected from a woman aged 18-35 years in good health and CMV-seronegative. The chain employs TRBV27 and TRBJ1-1; 7 bases align to TRBD1. The CDR3 region has the DNA TGTGCCAGCAGTTTATTGAGGGGGCAGGCTTTCTTT. This translates into CASSLLRGQAFF.